The 8 T cell receptor beta chains given below trace back to one sample, sequenced in a study of low-dose radiotherapy and immunotherapy resistance in tumors. The time point: after trial treatment. Indicated treatment: LDRT plus nivolumab, ipilimumab, low-dose cyclophosphamide and aspirin (RACIN trial). The PCR that amplified TCRs ran for 20 to 25 cycles, relying on a constant-region primer and a V-primer adapter. MiXCR, applied by TCRdb to the reads, yields one record per CDR3 protein. Of 40,000 to 65,000 distinct CDR3 sequences detected, 33% appear once; the ten largest clones hold over 7%. The starting material was PBMCs, obtained after low-dose radiotherapy plus immunotherapy. The receptor set was obtained from a male donor with rectosigmoid adenocarcinoma.

This clonotype has at least ten counts. CDR3 DNA: TGTGCCAGCCAAGGGGGCCGTCAGCCCCAGCATTTT. Its translation: CASQGGRQPQHF. V and J are TRBV25-1 and TRBJ1-5; 7 nucleotides align to TRBD1. The CDR3 runs to 12 residues. Germline V gives CDR1 MGHDK, CDR2 SYGVNS. J lost 6 bases, V lost 8 bases, and 4 bases had no gene match.

This chain's CDR3 is CASIAQTGIRRTEAFF. CDR3 nucleotides: TGTGCCAGCATAGCGCAAACAGGGATACGACGGACTGAAGCTTTCTTT. This chain connects TRBV2 to TRBJ1-1; tentative D call: TRBD1 (6 bases). Germline V CDR1 and CDR2: SNHLY, FYNNEI. Trimming stripped 7 bases from V and 5 bases from J, with 23 bases between. This CDR3 has 16 amino acids.

With regard to this clonotype: Given a far larger clone just one base away, this is likely a sequencing read error. This rearrangement joins TRBV27 to TRBJ2-7; TRBD1 might be the D (6 bases). CDR3 length equals 13 residues. Trimming shortened V by 7 bases and J by 6 bases, and 16 bases separated the two germline ends. Germline V gene sequence: CDR1 MNHEY, CDR2 SMNVEV (reference sequence). CDR3 DNA: TGTGCCAGCAAGGGGACAAGGCGGGCCGAGCAGTACTTC. Translating it yields CASKGTRRAEQYF.

This clonotype has a count of ten or more. V and J are TRBV29-1 and TRBJ1-6; D gene ambiguous. V was trimmed by 2 bases and J by 12 bases, leaving 11 bases between them. The CDR3 contains 12 residues. CDR1 and CDR2 from the germline V gene are SQVTM and ANQGSEA. The CDR3, as DNA: TGCAGCGTTGAACTGGGTGGCGGACCCCTCCACTTT. This translates into CSVELGGGPLHF.

There are a few counts of this clonotype. This rearrangement joins TRBV12-3 or TRBV12-4 to TRBJ1-5; 10 bases are shared with TRBD1. V gave up 4 bases and J gave up 4 bases; unmatched junction bases: 4. This CDR3 comprises 15 residues. CDR3 sequence: CASSWTGGANQPQHF. CDR3 nucleotide sequence: TGTGCCAGCAGTTGGACAGGGGGGGCGAATCAGCCCCAGCATTTT.

This clonotype was counted at least ten times. V is TRBV28 and J is TRBJ2-3, with D maybe TRBD2 (5 bases). Germline lookup yields CDR1 MDHEN and CDR2 SYDVKM. The CDR3 has 15 amino acids. V shed 5 bases and J shed 1 base, with 13 bases lying between them. DNA of the CDR3: TGTGCCAGCAGTGGGTCTGCGGAGGGCACAGATACGCAGTATTTT. This translates into CASSGSAEGTDTQYF.

This clonotype was counted ten times or more. This sequence joins TRBV20-1 and TRBJ2-1; 7 positions match TRBD1. CDR3 length: 17 amino acids. The V and J ends lost 6 bases and 8 bases, in that order; junction bases with no gene match: 22. Germline V gene sequence: CDR1 DFQATT, CDR2 SNEGSKA (reference sequence). This chain's CDR3 is CSARDSDNLLTWDEQFF. As DNA, the CDR3 is TGCAGTGCCCGGGACAGCGATAATTTGCTTACTTGGGATGAGCAGTTCTTC.

Details on this clonotype: A far larger clone differs by one base, so this is likely a read error. The chain employs TRBV6-4 and TRBJ1-2, with 7 bases matching TRBD1. Losses at the gene ends were 4 bases for V and 7 bases for J; bases not matched to a gene: 6. Germline V gene data show CDR1 as MRHNA and CDR2 as SNTAGT. The CDR3 extends over 13 amino acids. The CDR3 region is CASSGRQGSGYTF. The CDR3 nucleotides are TGTGCCAGCAGTGGCAGACAGGGATCTGGCTACACCTTC.